This T cell receptor beta chain emerged from a study of response to subunit inactivated influenza vaccine. Whole-study results and caveats: Few additional T cells are recruited per seasonal influenza vaccination, authors suggested.

Each CDR3 protein is one row after TCRdb ran MiXCR on the RT-PCR reads. This table has hundreds of thousands of distinct CDR3 sequences, 14% appearing once. The CDR3 runs to 14 residues. V lost 5 bases and J lost 5; bases outside the gene matches: 4. The germline gives CDR1 MNHEY, CDR2 SMNVEV (reference sequence). This clonotype occurred a few times. Its specificity is not known. The source material was PBMCs from blood, sampled 14 days before vaccination. The receptor was derived from a man in his fifties who received an inactivated influenza vaccine. The chain employs TRBV27 and TRBJ2-2; 8 positions agree with TRBD2. The DNA for the CDR3 is TGTGCCAGCAGTACCCGGGGGGGTACCGGGGAGCTGTTTTTT. Translated: CASSTRGGTGELFF.